This T cell receptor (beta chain) was identified during a study of control samples from healthy donors and cancer patients (dated by TCRdb to about 2020). The method was the immunoSEQ multiplex PCR assay. Entries here come from immuneACCESS through TCRdb and include only in-frame sequences with V and J called. Some clones fail to appear in such tables; in the studies checked, an unresolved V gene covers under half of the shortfall, and the cause of the remainder is unknown. This sample is represented by about 170,000 clones; over 85% of them were singletons. The ten largest clones capture about 4% of the sample. Only a few counts were recorded for this clone. Its antigen is still unknown. Base-call qualities are not available, and no considerably larger clone is one nucleotide away. The cysteine opens and the phenylalanine closes a CDR3 of 12 amino acids. Only the CDR3 portion is preserved as DNA: 36 bases, with reading frame beginning at the first base. V sheds 5 bases and J sheds 0 bases, leaving 4 bases between their ends. The CDR1 and CDR2 encoded by the germline V gene are SGHTA and FQGNSA.

The sample was blood. This clonotype originated in an older woman in good health. The V gene is TRBV7-2 and the J gene is TRBJ1-2; confidence is insufficient to name the D gene. The nucleotide sequence is TGTGCCAGCAGCAGGACTAACTATGGCTACACCTTC. It translates to CASSRTNYGYTF.